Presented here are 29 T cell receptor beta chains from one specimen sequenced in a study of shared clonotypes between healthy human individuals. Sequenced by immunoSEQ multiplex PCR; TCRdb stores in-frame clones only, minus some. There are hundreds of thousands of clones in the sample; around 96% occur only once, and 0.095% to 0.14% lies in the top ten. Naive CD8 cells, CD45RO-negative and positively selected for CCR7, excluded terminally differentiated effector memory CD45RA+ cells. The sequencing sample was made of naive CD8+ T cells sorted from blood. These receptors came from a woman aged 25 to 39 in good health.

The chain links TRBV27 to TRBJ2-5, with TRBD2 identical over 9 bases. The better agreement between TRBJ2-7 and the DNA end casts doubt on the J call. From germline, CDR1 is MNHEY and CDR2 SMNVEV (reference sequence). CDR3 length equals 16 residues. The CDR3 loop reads CASRRETTSGTYEQYF. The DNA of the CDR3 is TGTGCCAGCAGAAGAGAAACGACTAGCGGCACCTACGAGCAGTACTTC.

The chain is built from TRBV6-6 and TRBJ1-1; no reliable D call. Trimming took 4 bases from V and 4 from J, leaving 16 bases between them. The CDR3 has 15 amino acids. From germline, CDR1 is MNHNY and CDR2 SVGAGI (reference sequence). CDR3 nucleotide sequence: TGTGCCAGCAGTTCACTCGACTTGTACGGCACTGAAGCTTTCTTT. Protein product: CASSSLDLYGTEAFF.

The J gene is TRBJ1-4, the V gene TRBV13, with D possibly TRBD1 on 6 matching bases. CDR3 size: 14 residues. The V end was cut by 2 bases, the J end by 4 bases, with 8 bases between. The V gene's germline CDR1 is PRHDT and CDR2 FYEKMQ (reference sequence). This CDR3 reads CASSLRQDNEKLFF. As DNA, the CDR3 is TGTGCCAGCAGCTTAAGACAGGATAATGAAAAACTGTTTTTT.

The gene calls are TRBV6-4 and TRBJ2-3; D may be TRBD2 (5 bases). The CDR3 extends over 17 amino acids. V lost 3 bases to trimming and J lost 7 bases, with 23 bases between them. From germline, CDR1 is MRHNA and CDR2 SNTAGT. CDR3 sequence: CASSEVCLAPSLYTQYF. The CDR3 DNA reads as TGTGCCAGCAGTGAAGTTTGCCTAGCCCCCTCGCTATATACGCAGTATTTT.

CDR3 residues: CASSDVETGFF. The CDR3 DNA sequence: TGTGCCAGCAGTGATGTTGAGACGGGTTTCTTT. The chain employs TRBV6-1 and TRBJ1-1; D call uncertain. Trimming removed 3 bases from V and 13 bases from J, with 12 bases in between. CDR1 and CDR2 (germline): MNHNS, SASEGT. There are 11 residues in the CDR3.

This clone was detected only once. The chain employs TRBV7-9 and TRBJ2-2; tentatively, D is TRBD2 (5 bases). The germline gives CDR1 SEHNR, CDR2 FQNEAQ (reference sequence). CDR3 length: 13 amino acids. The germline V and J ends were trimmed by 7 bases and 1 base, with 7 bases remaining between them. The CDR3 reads CASTGMNTGELFF. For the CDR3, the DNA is TGTGCCAGCACCGGGATGAACACCGGGGAGCTGTTTTTT.

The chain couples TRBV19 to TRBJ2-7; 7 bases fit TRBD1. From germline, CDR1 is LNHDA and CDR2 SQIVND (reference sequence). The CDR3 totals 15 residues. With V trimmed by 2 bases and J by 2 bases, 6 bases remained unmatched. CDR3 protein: CASSITSQGAYEQYF. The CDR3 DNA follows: TGTGCCAGTAGTATAACGTCGCAGGGGGCCTACGAGCAGTACTTC.

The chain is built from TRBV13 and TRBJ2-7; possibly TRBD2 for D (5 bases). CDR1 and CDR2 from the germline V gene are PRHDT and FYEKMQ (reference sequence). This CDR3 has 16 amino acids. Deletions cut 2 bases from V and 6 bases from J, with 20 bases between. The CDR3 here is CASSLISGEVLFEQYF. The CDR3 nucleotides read TGTGCCAGCAGCTTAATCAGCGGCGAGGTACTTTTCGAGCAGTACTTC.

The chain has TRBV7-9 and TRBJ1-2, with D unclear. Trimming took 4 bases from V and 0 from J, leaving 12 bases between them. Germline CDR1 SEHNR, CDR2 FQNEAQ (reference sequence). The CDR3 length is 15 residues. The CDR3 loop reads CASSSVAVANYGYTF. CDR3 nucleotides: TGTGCCAGCAGCTCGGTGGCGGTAGCTAACTATGGCTACACCTTC.

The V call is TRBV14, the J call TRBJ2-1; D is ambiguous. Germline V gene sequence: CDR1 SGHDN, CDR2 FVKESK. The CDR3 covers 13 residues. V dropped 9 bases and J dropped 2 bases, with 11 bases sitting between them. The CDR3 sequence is CASGPGPYNEQFF. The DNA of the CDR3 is TGTGCCAGTGGCCCGGGTCCCTACAATGAGCAGTTCTTC.

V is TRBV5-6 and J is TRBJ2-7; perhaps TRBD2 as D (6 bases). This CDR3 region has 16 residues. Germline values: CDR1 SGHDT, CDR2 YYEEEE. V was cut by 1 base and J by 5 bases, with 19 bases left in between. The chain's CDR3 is CASSLLAWMTAHEQYF. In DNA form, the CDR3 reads TGTGCCAGCAGCTTGCTAGCGTGGATGACGGCCCACGAGCAGTACTTC. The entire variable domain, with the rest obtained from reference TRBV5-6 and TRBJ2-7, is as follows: DAGVTQSPTHLIKTRGQQVTLRCSPKSGHDTVSWYQQALGQGPQFIFQYYEEEERQRGNFPDRFSGHQFPNYSSELNVNALLLGDSALYLCASSLLAWMTAHEQYFGPGTRLTVT.

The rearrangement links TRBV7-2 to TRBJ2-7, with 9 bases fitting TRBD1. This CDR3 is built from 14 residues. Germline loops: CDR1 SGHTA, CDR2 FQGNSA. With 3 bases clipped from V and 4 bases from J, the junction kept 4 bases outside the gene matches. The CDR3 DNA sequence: TGTGCCAGCAGCTTCGGACAGGGGATGTACGAGCAGTACTTC. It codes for CASSFGQGMYEQYF.

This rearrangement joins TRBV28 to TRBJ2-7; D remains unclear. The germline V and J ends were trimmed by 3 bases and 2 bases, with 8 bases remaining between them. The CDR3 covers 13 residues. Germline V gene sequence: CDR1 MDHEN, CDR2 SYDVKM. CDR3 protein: CASSFMGTYEQYF. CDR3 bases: TGTGCCAGCAGTTTTATGGGGACCTACGAGCAGTACTTC.

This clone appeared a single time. The CDR3 DNA is TGCAGCGTTCGGGTGGGATTAGTCTACGAGCAGTACTTC. It codes for CSVRVGLVYEQYF. This chain joins TRBV29-1 and TRBJ2-7, with D uncertain. CDR1 is SQVTM, CDR2 ANQGSEA, per germline. Trimming shortened V by 5 bases and J by 3 bases, and 14 bases separated the two germline ends. This CDR3 spans 13 amino acids.

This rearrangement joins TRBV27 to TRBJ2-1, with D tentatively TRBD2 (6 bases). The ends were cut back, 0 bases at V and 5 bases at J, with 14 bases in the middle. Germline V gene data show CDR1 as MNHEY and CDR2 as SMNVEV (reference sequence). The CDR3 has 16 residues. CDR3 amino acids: CASSLSYIAANNEQFF. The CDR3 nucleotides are TGTGCCAGCAGTTTATCCTATATAGCGGCAAACAATGAGCAGTTCTTC.

DNA for the CDR3: TGTGCCAGCAGCTTAAGGGCGCTAGCGGGAGGGCCCTCCTACGAGCAGTACTTC. Translation: CASSLRALAGGPSYEQYF. The chain couples TRBV7-9 to TRBJ2-7, with TRBD2 matching 12 bases. The CDR3 is 18 residues long. The V gene's germline CDR1 is SEHNR and CDR2 FQNEAQ (reference sequence). J gave up 0 bases and V 2 bases, and 8 bases lay outside the gene matches.

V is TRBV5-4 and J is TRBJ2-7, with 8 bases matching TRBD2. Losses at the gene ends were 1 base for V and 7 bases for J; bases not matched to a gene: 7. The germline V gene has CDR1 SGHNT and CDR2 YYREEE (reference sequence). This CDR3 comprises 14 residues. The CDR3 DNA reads TGTGCCAGCAGCTTGTCGGGAGGGAGCTATGAGCAGTACTTC. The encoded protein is CASSLSGGSYEQYF.

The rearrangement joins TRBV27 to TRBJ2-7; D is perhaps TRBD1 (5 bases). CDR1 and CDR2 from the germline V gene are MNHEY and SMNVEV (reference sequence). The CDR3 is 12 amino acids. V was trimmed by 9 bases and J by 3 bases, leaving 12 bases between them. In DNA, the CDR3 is TGTGCCAGTTTAGGGGCGGACTACGAGCAGTACTTC. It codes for CASLGADYEQYF.

The CDR3 reads CASSQGANEQFF. In DNA form, the CDR3 reads TGTGCCAGCAGCCAGGGAGCCAATGAGCAGTTCTTC. This chain links TRBV7-6 with TRBJ2-1; D is possibly TRBD1 or TRBD2 (5 bases each). V lost 5 bases and J 6 bases, leaving 8 bases between the germline ends. This CDR3 is built from 12 residues. The germline V gene encodes CDR1 SGHVS and CDR2 FNYEAQ.

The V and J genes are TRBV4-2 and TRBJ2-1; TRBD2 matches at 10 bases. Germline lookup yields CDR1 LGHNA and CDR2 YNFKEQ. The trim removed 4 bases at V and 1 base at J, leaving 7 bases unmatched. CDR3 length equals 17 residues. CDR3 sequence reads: CASSPSGRPLSYNEQFF. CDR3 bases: TGTGCCAGCAGCCCTAGCGGGAGACCCCTTTCCTACAATGAGCAGTTCTTC.

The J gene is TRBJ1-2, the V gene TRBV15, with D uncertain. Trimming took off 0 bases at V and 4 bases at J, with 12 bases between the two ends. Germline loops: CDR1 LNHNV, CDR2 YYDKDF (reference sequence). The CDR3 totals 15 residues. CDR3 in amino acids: CATSRDQEGPYGYTF. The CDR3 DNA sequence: TGTGCCACCAGCAGAGATCAGGAAGGGCCCTATGGCTACACCTTC.

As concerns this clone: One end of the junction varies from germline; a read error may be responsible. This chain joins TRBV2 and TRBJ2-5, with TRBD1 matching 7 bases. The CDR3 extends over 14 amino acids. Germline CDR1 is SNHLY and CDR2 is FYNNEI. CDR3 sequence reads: CASREGTDEETQYF. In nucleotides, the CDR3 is TGTGCCAGCAGAGAAGGGACAGACGAAGAGACCCAGTACTTC.

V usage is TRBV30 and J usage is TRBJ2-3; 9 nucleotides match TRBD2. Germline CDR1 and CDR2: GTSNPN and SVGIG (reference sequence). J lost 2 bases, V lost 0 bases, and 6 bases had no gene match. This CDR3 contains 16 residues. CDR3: CAWSVGLAGITDTQYF. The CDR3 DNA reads TGTGCCTGGAGTGTAGGGCTAGCGGGGATCACAGATACGCAGTATTTT.

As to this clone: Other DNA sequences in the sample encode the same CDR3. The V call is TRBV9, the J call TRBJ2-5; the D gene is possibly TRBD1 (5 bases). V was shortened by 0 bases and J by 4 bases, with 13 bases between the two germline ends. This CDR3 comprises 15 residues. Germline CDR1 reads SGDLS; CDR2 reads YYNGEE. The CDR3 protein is CASSVEGWGGETQYF. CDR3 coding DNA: TGTGCCAGCAGCGTAGAGGGCTGGGGCGGAGAGACCCAGTACTTC.

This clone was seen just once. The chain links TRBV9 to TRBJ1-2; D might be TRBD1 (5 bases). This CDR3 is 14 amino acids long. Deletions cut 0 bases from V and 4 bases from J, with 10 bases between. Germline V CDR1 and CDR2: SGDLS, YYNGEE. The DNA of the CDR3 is TGTGCCAGCAGCGTAGGAGGGGAAGGCTATGGCTACACCTTC. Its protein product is CASSVGGEGYGYTF.

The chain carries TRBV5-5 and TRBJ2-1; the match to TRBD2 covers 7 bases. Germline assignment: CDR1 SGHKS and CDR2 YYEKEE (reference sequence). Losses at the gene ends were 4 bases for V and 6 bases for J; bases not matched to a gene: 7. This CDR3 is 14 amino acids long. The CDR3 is CASSLGEGRNEQFF. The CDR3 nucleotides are TGTGCCAGCAGCCTGGGGGAGGGGCGCAATGAGCAGTTCTTC.

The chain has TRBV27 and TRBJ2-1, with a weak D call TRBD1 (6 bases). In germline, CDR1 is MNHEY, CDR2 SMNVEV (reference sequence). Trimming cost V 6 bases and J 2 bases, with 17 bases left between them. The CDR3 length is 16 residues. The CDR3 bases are TGTGCCAGCAGACGGACAGCGGAAGCACCCTACAATGAGCAGTTCTTC. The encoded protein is CASRRTAEAPYNEQFF.

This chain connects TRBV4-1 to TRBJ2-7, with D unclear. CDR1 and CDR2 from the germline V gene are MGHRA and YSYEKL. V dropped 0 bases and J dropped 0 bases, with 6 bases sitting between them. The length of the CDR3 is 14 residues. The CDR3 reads CASSQETVSYEQYF. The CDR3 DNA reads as TGCGCCAGCAGCCAAGAAACTGTCTCCTACGAGCAGTACTTC.

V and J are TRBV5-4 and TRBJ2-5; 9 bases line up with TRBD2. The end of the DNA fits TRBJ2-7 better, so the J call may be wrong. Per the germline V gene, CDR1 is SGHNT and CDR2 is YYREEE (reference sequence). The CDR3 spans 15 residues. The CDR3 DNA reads TGTGCCAGCAGCTCAACTGGACTAGCGCAGTACGAGCAGTACTTC. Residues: CASSSTGLAQYEQYF.